A selection of T cell receptor beta chains follows, all from one sample in a study of T-cell memory formation after mild COVID-19. TCRdb analysed the 5' RACE reads with MiXCR anew, one entry per CDR3 protein. Here the sample spans about 410,000 distinct CDR3 sequences, approximately 19% being singletons. The specimen sequenced was PBMCs or a T cell subset sorted from them (not recorded which). These receptor sequences come from a man aged 18 to 35 who had mild COVID-19 (a few samples of this study predate the infection). Cell type and time point are not known. The CDR3 runs from the conserved cysteine through the conserved F or W. A D gene is named only where the DNA matches it firmly. Clone size is stated in some rows and not others, as once, few, many or a class when expanded.

TRBD1 | TRBJ1-1 | NA | TRBV18 | 15 | TGTGCCAGCTCAAGCCGACAGGGGCCGAACACTGAAGCTTTCTTT | CASSSRQGPNTEAFF
NA | TRBJ1-2 | NA | TRBV11-2 | 12 | TGTGCCAGCAGTCCACTTCTTTATGGCTACACCTTC | CASSPLLYGYTF
NA | TRBJ1-3 | few | TRBV29-1 | 15 | TGCAGCGTTGAGGAGACAGATGGATCTGGAAACACCATATATTTT | CSVEETDGSGNTIYF
TRBD1 | TRBJ1-3 | many | TRBV5-1 | 15 | TGCGCCAGCAGCTTCGGACAGGGGGCTGGAAACACCATATATTTT | CASSFGQGAGNTIYF
TRBD1 | TRBJ1-2 | NA | TRBV7-9 | 13 | TGTGCCAGCAGCCCGCGACAGGGTGGTGGCTACACCTTC | CASSPRQGGGYTF
TRBD1 | TRBJ2-7 | NA | TRBV19 | 15 | TGTGCCAGTAGTCCCTCCGCAGGGGGCTCCTACGAGCAGTACTTC | CASSPSAGGSYEQYF
NA | TRBJ2-2 | once | TRBV14 | 14 | TGTGCCAGCAGCCACGTAGGAGGCACCGGGGAGCTGTTTTTT | CASSHVGGTGELFF
NA | TRBJ1-3 | NA | TRBV12-3/TRBV12-4 | 14 | TGTGCCAGCAGTTTATGGGGCTCTGGAAACACCATATATTTT | CASSLWGSGNTIYF
TRBD1 | TRBJ2-7 | few | TRBV2 | 14 | TGTGCCAGCAGGTGGGACAGGGTATCTCGCGAGCAGTACTTC | CASRWDRVSREQYF
NA | TRBJ1-5 | few | TRBV4-1 | 16 | TGCGCCAGCAGCCAAGATGGGGCGGGACGCAATCAGCCCCAGCATTTT | CASSQDGAGRNQPQHF